This entry lists 30 T cell receptor beta chains sequenced from one sample in a study of Ad26.COV2.S vaccination and SARS-CoV-2 variants. TCRdb's copy holds only in-frame clones and misses some; the assay was immunoSEQ multiplex PCR. Among about 390,000 clones listed, roughly nine tenths were seen once. Described treatment: some 20 received Ad26.COV2.S at low or high dose, single or two shots; several received placebo; per-sample allocation not given. Repertoires come from day 63 after the first vaccine or placebo injection. The starting material was peripheral blood, obtained in a trial of Ad26.COV2.S vaccine versus placebo. These receptors all come from a person between 18 and 65 years old who received the Ad26.COV2.S COVID-19 vaccine or a placebo.

DNA of the CDR3: TGTGCCAGCTCAACCCTAGGGAGCACTGAAGCTTTCTTT. This encodes CASSTLGSTEAFF. The chain uses TRBV18 and TRBJ1-1, with D unclear. Germline V gene data show CDR1 as KGHSH and CDR2 as LQKENI. CDR3 length: 13 residues. V lost 5 bases to trimming and J lost 4 bases, with 11 bases between them.

The V gene is TRBV3-1 (or the pseudogene TRBV3-2), the J gene TRBJ1-6; no clear D gene. In germline, CDR1 is LGHDT, CDR2 YNNKEL (reference sequence). The ends were cut back, 4 bases at V and 5 bases at J, with 9 bases in the middle. The CDR3 runs to 14 residues. The CDR3: CASSLNRNNSPLHF. The CDR3 nucleotides read TGTGCCAGCAGCCTGAATCGAAATAATTCACCCCTCCACTTT.

This chain links TRBV5-1 with TRBJ2-5, with 9 bases fitting TRBD1. Germline trimming cut 0 bases from V and 7 bases from J; bases unmatched to any gene: 7. The CDR3 runs to 15 residues. Germline V lookup: CDR1 SGHRS, CDR2 YFSETQ. The CDR3 is CASSLAGQGQGTQYF. The DNA of the CDR3 is TGCGCCAGCAGCTTGGCGGGACAGGGCCAGGGGACCCAGTACTTC. The whole variable domain, remainder taken from reference TRBV5-1 and TRBJ2-5, is KAGVTQTPRYLIKTRGQQVTLSCSPISGHRSVSWYQQTPGQGLQFLFEYFSETQRNKGNFPGRFSGRQFSNSRSEMNVSTLELGDSALYLCASSLAGQGQGTQYFGPGTRLLVL.

The chain employs TRBV19 and TRBJ1-1, with 9 positions matching TRBD1. The CDR3 is 14 amino acids. The trim removed 6 bases at V and 5 bases at J, leaving 7 bases unmatched. Germline V gene lookup returns CDR1 LNHDA and CDR2 SQIVND (reference sequence). CDR3 residues: CASRAGQGRTEAFF. CDR3 coding DNA: TGTGCCAGTAGAGCGGGACAGGGACGGACTGAAGCTTTCTTT. The full variable domain, with the rest looked up from reference TRBV19 and TRBJ1-1, is DGGITQSPKYLFRKEGQNVTLSCEQNLNHDAMYWYRQDPGQGLRLIYYSQIVNDFQKGDIAEGYSVSREKKESFPLTVTSAQKNPTAFYLCASRAGQGRTEAFFGQGTRLTVV.

The CDR3 sequence: CASRAGSGNTIYF. The DNA for the CDR3 is TGTGCCAGCAGGGCGGGGAGTGGAAACACCATATATTTT. The chain uses TRBV27 and TRBJ1-3; no clear D gene. This CDR3 is 13 amino acids long. CDR1 MNHEY and CDR2 SMNVEV come from the germline V gene (reference sequence). Trimming took off 6 bases at V and 3 bases at J, with 9 bases between the two ends.

The chain has TRBV6-6 and TRBJ1-6; D gene unclear. This CDR3 region has 13 residues. Trimming pared 3 bases from V and 10 bases from J, leaving 10 bases between. Germline loops: CDR1 MNHNY, CDR2 SVGAGI (reference sequence). CDR3 residues: CASSYTLDSPLHF. The CDR3 nucleotides are TGTGCCAGCAGTTATACCCTTGACTCACCCCTCCACTTT.

V is TRBV5-1 and J is TRBJ2-7; D is perhaps TRBD2 (6 bases). Germline-derived CDR1 and CDR2 are SGHRS and YFSETQ. V was pared by 4 bases and J by 6 bases, with 17 bases between. This CDR3 has 14 residues. The CDR3 region has the DNA TGCGCCAGCAGCCAGCTCGGGGGTGGGGGCGAGCAGTACTTC. Translation gives CASSQLGGGGEQYF. Full variable domain (rest looked up from reference TRBV5-1 and TRBJ2-7): KAGVTQTPRYLIKTRGQQVTLSCSPISGHRSVSWYQQTPGQGLQFLFEYFSETQRNKGNFPGRFSGRQFSNSRSEMNVSTLELGDSALYLCASSQLGGGGEQYFGPGTRLTVT.

The rearrangement uses TRBV10-3 and TRBJ1-1, with D possibly matching TRBD1 (6 bases). V was pared by 3 bases and J by 3 bases, with 23 bases between. This CDR3 contains 18 residues. Germline V CDR1 and CDR2: ENHRY, SYGVKD. The CDR3 reads CAISDRLYSRQGYTEAFF. In DNA, the CDR3 is TGTGCCATCAGTGATCGACTCTATTCCCGGCAGGGGTACACTGAAGCTTTCTTT.

The chain is built from TRBV4-1 and TRBJ1-6, with D uncertain. The V and J ends lost 0 bases and 12 bases respectively, with 9 bases between them. Germline values: CDR1 MGHRA, CDR2 YSYEKL. The CDR3 contains 13 residues. The CDR3 is CASSQEGGGPLHF. CDR3 sequence (DNA): TGCGCCAGCAGCCAAGAGGGAGGAGGACCCCTCCACTTT.

V is TRBV9 and J is TRBJ2-5; D may be TRBD1 or TRBD2 (5 bases each). The CDR3 has 15 amino acids. From germline, CDR1 is SGDLS and CDR2 YYNGEE. Trimming removed 4 bases from V and 4 bases from J, with 17 bases in between. CDR3 protein: CASSPRGRAVETQYF. The CDR3 nucleotides read TGTGCCAGCAGCCCCCGGGGCCGAGCCGTAGAGACCCAGTACTTC.

The J gene is TRBJ1-5, the V gene TRBV21-1. TRBV21-1 is a pseudogene. The length of the CDR3 is 15 residues. The CDR3 DNA is TGTGCCAGCAGCAAACGGCTGGCCCGGAGCCAGCCCCAGCATTTT. As protein: CASSKRLARSQPQHF.

The chain uses TRBV25-1 and TRBJ2-5, with D unclear. The CDR3 consists of 16 residues. From germline, CDR1 is MGHDK and CDR2 SYGVNS. V shed 4 bases and J shed 0 bases, with 15 bases lying between them. The CDR3 DNA reads TGTGCCAGCAGTGCCTTAAGTCCATTGTACCAAGAGACCCAGTACTTC. It specifies CASSALSPLYQETQYF.

The chain employs TRBV6-1 and TRBJ1-6; D unclear. The length of the CDR3 is 17 residues. Trimming took off 3 bases at V and 0 bases at J, with 12 bases between the two ends. The germline CDR1 and CDR2 sequences are MNHNS and SASEGT. CDR3 sequence: CASSDRVGYSYNSPLHF. The CDR3 DNA reads TGTGCCAGCAGTGATCGGGTCGGCTACTCCTATAATTCACCCCTCCACTTT.

This chain joins TRBV12-3 or TRBV12-4 and TRBJ1-1, with 7 bases aligning to TRBD1. With 6 bases clipped from V and 0 bases from J, the junction kept 1 base outside the gene matches. The CDR3 has 13 residues. The CDR3 DNA follows: TGTGCCAGCAGCCAGGGGGTGAACACTGAAGCTTTCTTT. Amino acids: CASSQGVNTEAFF.

The J gene is TRBJ1-3, the V gene TRBV3-1 (or the pseudogene TRBV3-2); D gene uncertain. Germline CDR1 is LGHDT and CDR2 is YNNKEL (reference sequence). Trimming removed 0 bases from V and 0 bases from J, with 12 bases in between. The CDR3 is made up of 17 amino acids. The CDR3 here is CASSQDRSGRSGNTIYF. CDR3 nucleotides: TGTGCCAGCAGCCAAGATAGGTCAGGACGCTCTGGAAACACCATATATTTT.

J is TRBJ2-2 and V is TRBV27, with D possibly being TRBD1 or TRBD2 (5 bases each). The CDR3 sequence is 17 residues long. Trimming removed 6 bases from V and 7 bases from J, with 24 bases in between. Germline V gives CDR1 MNHEY, CDR2 SMNVEV (reference sequence). CDR3 amino acids: CASRLTGQGKWGGELFF. CDR3 in DNA: TGTGCCAGCAGGCTTACGGGGCAGGGAAAATGGGGCGGGGAGCTGTTTTTT.

J is TRBJ1-3 and V is TRBV7-8, with 8 bases matching TRBD1. Germline trimming cut 7 bases from V and 6 bases from J; bases unmatched to any gene: 5. Germline V gene data show CDR1 as SGHVS and CDR2 as FQNEAQ. The CDR3 totals 13 residues. The CDR3 bases are TGTGCCAGCACGGACAGGGTCTTAAACACCATATATTTT. Its protein is CASTDRVLNTIYF.

The rearrangement joins TRBV3-1 (or the pseudogene TRBV3-2) to TRBJ2-2; TRBD2 agrees at 7 bases. The CDR3 runs 18 residues. J lost 0 bases, V lost 0 bases, and 7 bases had no gene match. Per germline, CDR1 LGHDT and CDR2 YNNKEL (reference sequence). The CDR3 spells CASSQDFAGDPNTGELFF. CDR3 nucleotide sequence: TGTGCCAGCAGCCAAGATTTTGCGGGGGACCCGAACACCGGGGAGCTGTTTTTT.

V is TRBV27 and J is TRBJ2-2; D is undetermined. The germline V gene encodes CDR1 MNHEY and CDR2 SMNVEV (reference sequence). V was shortened by 5 bases and J by 5 bases, with 6 bases between the two germline ends. CDR3 length: 12 amino acids. CDR3: CASSPLTGELFF. CDR3 DNA: TGTGCCAGCAGTCCCTTGACCGGGGAGCTGTTTTTT.

DNA for the CDR3: TGCAGCGTTTACCTCCAAGAGACCCAGTACTTC. Its translation is CSVYLQETQYF. The chain uses TRBV29-1 and TRBJ2-5; D unresolved. The CDR3 contains 11 residues. The V gene's germline CDR1 is SQVTM and CDR2 ANQGSEA. The ends were cut back, 5 bases at V and 1 base at J, with 5 bases in the middle.

About this clone: Other DNA sequences in this specimen translate into the identical CDR3. This sequence joins TRBV5-1 and TRBJ1-1; D is perhaps TRBD1 (5 bases). The CDR3 contains 14 residues. Germline loops: CDR1 SGHRS, CDR2 YFSETQ. Trimming took 0 bases from V and 4 from J, leaving 10 bases between them. The chain's CDR3 is CASSLGQGGTEAFF. CDR3 nucleotide sequence: TGCGCCAGCAGCTTGGGGCAGGGTGGCACTGAAGCTTTCTTT.

The chain combines TRBV6-2 or TRBV6-3 with TRBJ1-2; D is ambiguous. Deletions cut 2 bases from V and 0 bases from J, with 7 bases between. The CDR3 covers 14 residues. Germline assignment: CDR1 MNHEY and CDR2 SVGEGT. CDR3 amino acids: CASSYLHANYGYTF. Here the CDR3 DNA reads TGTGCCAGCAGTTACCTACATGCTAACTATGGCTACACCTTC.

The rearrangement uses TRBV3-1 (or the pseudogene TRBV3-2) and TRBJ1-2; D is ambiguous. Germline V lookup: CDR1 LGHDT, CDR2 YNNKEL (reference sequence). The ends were cut back, 0 bases at V and 8 bases at J, with 7 bases in the middle. The CDR3 spans 12 residues. CDR3 residues: CASSQDIRGYTF. The CDR3 nucleotides are TGTGCCAGCAGCCAAGACATCAGGGGCTACACCTTC.

The chain employs TRBV27 and TRBJ1-1, with 9 nucleotides matching TRBD1. The V gene end was trimmed by 4 bases and the J gene end by 6 bases; junction bases not matched to a gene: 6. The CDR3 contains 14 residues. From germline, CDR1 is MNHEY and CDR2 SMNVEV (reference sequence). This CDR3 is CASSWGTGSSEAFF. Here the CDR3 DNA reads TGTGCCAGCAGTTGGGGGACAGGGTCGTCTGAAGCTTTCTTT.

The gene calls are TRBV7-9 and TRBJ2-2; D is ambiguous. Germline-derived CDR1 and CDR2 are SEHNR and FQNEAQ (reference sequence). The CDR3 is 13 amino acids. V gave up 5 bases and J gave up 6 bases, with 10 bases separating them. CDR3 nucleotide sequence: TGTGCCAGCAGCACCAGAGTGGCCGGGGAGCTGTTTTTT. It yields the protein CASSTRVAGELFF.

V gene TRBV7-9 combines with J gene TRBJ2-7; 9 bases align to TRBD1. Unmatched junction bases numbered 10, after V lost 4 bases and J lost 3 bases. This CDR3 is built from 16 residues. Germline lookup yields CDR1 SEHNR and CDR2 FQNEAQ (reference sequence). The CDR3 loop reads CASSSAFGQGSYEQYF. CDR3 coding DNA: TGTGCCAGCAGCTCTGCTTTTGGACAGGGGAGCTACGAGCAGTACTTC.

CDR3 sequence reads: CASSTGAGFRYEQYF. For the CDR3, the DNA is TGTGCCAGCAGCACCGGAGCGGGTTTCCGGTACGAGCAGTACTTC. The rearrangement uses TRBV5-4 and TRBJ2-7; maybe TRBD2 (6 bases). CDR1 is SGHNT, CDR2 YYREEE, per germline (reference sequence). This CDR3 comprises 15 residues. V was cut by 4 bases and J by 4 bases, with 18 bases left in between.

The genes are TRBV5-1 and TRBJ1-1; D is unresolved. Between the trimmed V and J ends, which lost 0 bases and 0 bases, there was a span of 9 bases. The CDR3 consists of 15 residues. Per germline, CDR1 SGHRS and CDR2 YFSETQ. The CDR3 DNA sequence: TGCGCCAGCAGCTTGGCCAGTCACATGAACACTGAAGCTTTCTTT. The encoded protein is CASSLASHMNTEAFF.

The chain combines TRBV7-6 with TRBJ2-6; D may be TRBD2 (5 bases). CDR3 size: 16 residues. The germline V gene has CDR1 SGHVS and CDR2 FNYEAQ. The V end lost 5 bases, the J end lost 0 bases, and 11 bases lay between the germline ends. This chain's CDR3 is CASSPRGSSGANVLTF. CDR3 DNA sequence: TGTGCCAGCAGCCCTCGTGGGAGCTCTGGGGCCAACGTCCTGACTTTC.

This clone has more than one count but fewer than ten. This chain uses TRBV5-6 with TRBJ1-5; D gene uncertain. Trimming stripped 4 bases from V and 0 bases from J, with 5 bases between. This CDR3 is 13 amino acids long. In germline, CDR1 is SGHDT, CDR2 YYEEEE. CDR3 bases: TGTGCCAGCAGCCAATATAGCAATCAGCCCCAGCATTTT. Its protein product is CASSQYSNQPQHF.